This T cell receptor (beta chain) originates from a study of CD8 T cells in ankylosing spondylitis. Making the TCR beta libraries involved quantitative 5'-RACE with molecular barcodes. TCRdb reprocessed the 5' RACE reads with MiXCR, giving one entry per CDR3 protein. The sample yields about 250,000 distinct CDR3 sequences, approximately 8.4% seen once. To note about this clonotype: Its antigen is unidentified.

Germline V gene lookup returns CDR1 MNHEY and CDR2 SVGEGT. V lost 6 bases and J lost 8; bases outside the gene matches: 7. This CDR3 has 14 amino acids. Study observations and caveats: CD8+ cells made up the disease-linked clones, which were relatively rare in peripheral blood.

Sequencing was done on a sample of blood, either unsorted or a sorted T cell fraction (not recorded which). The J gene is TRBJ2-1, the V gene TRBV6-2 or TRBV6-3; 10 bases are a match to TRBD1. The TCR originated in a female donor with ankylosing spondylitis or in good health (not recorded which). CDR3: CASRDGQGVHEQFF. Here the CDR3 DNA reads TGTGCCAGCAGAGACGGACAGGGGGTCCATGAGCAGTTCTTC.